This is a list of T cell receptor beta chains from one sample in a study of blood T cell repertoires in COVID-19. Profiling relied on immunoSEQ multiplex PCR, and the TCRdb table lists in-frame clones only, not all of them. The table records 240,000 or so clones, more than 70% of them present only once. The sample taken for sequencing was peripheral blood. The receptors were sampled from a man aged 80 or over with acute or convalescent COVID-19. CDR3s include the opening cysteine and the closing phenylalanine or tryptophan. Fields, in order: J gene, V gene, CDR3 protein.

j_gene: TRBJ1-2
v_gene: TRBV7-9
CDR3aa: CASSLAGATGGYGYTF

j_gene: TRBJ2-7
v_gene: TRBV6-6
CDR3aa: CASSFGSSYEQYF

j_gene: TRBJ1-5
v_gene: TRBV2
CDR3aa: CASSDREYSQPQHF

j_gene: TRBJ1-2
v_gene: TRBV5-6
CDR3aa: CASSSGQYGYTF

j_gene: TRBJ1-3
v_gene: TRBV7-8
CDR3aa: CASSLGGTLGNTIYF

j_gene: TRBJ1-5
v_gene: TRBV2
CDR3aa: CASQTGNNQPQHF

j_gene: TRBJ1-4
v_gene: TRBV6-4
CDR3aa: CASSKTGTGNEKLFF

j_gene: TRBJ2-3
v_gene: TRBV12-3/TRBV12-4
CDR3aa: CAASGGGTDTQYF

j_gene: TRBJ2-7
v_gene: TRBV13
CDR3aa: CASSPPGQGADEQYF

j_gene: TRBJ2-6
v_gene: TRBV12-3/TRBV12-4
CDR3aa: CASTQSGANVLTF

j_gene: TRBJ1-4
v_gene: TRBV7-2
CDR3aa: CASSQGAREKLFF

j_gene: TRBJ2-1
v_gene: TRBV7-2
CDR3aa: CASSLTRDISYNEQFF

j_gene: TRBJ2-7
v_gene: TRBV12-3/TRBV12-4
CDR3aa: CASSPGSYYEQYF

j_gene: TRBJ1-2
v_gene: TRBV18
CDR3aa: CASSATEWAGYTF

j_gene: TRBJ1-1
v_gene: TRBV5-1
CDR3aa: CASSLMGQGANTEAFF

j_gene: TRBJ1-2
v_gene: TRBV6-4
CDR3aa: CASSPEEVNYGYTF

j_gene: TRBJ2-7
v_gene: TRBV10-2
CDR3aa: CATTNRDRTPYEQYF

j_gene: TRBJ2-1
v_gene: TRBV3-1/TRBV3-2
CDR3aa: CASSQPGQRHNEQFF

j_gene: TRBJ1-6
v_gene: TRBV19
CDR3aa: CASSMGFGGRAVGNSPLHF

j_gene: TRBJ1-6
v_gene: TRBV6-6
CDR3aa: CASTTTGGRNSPLHF

j_gene: TRBJ1-3
v_gene: TRBV2
CDR3aa: CASSKQGPSGNTIYF

j_gene: TRBJ1-4
v_gene: TRBV15
CDR3aa: CATSSERGLSEKLFF

j_gene: TRBJ2-1
v_gene: TRBV29-1
CDR3aa: CSVGGTGLGRSDEQFF

j_gene: TRBJ1-2
v_gene: TRBV19
CDR3aa: CATASGAAVNYGYTF

j_gene: TRBJ1-6
v_gene: TRBV28
CDR3aa: CASSLGGSYNSPLHF

j_gene: TRBJ1-1
v_gene: TRBV7-2
CDR3aa: CASSFPGTDAFF

j_gene: TRBJ2-7
v_gene: TRBV5-1
CDR3aa: CASSRITGYEQYF

j_gene: TRBJ2-3
v_gene: TRBV10-1
CDR3aa: CASSETGRTDTQYF

j_gene: TRBJ1-6
v_gene: TRBV15
CDR3aa: CATSKLTGSYNSPLHF

j_gene: TRBJ1-5
v_gene: TRBV28
CDR3aa: CASSLLGAGQPQHF

j_gene: TRBJ2-3
v_gene: TRBV11-3
CDR3aa: CASSPTSTDTQYF

j_gene: TRBJ2-2
v_gene: TRBV25-1
CDR3aa: CASSVRGGGTGELFF

j_gene: TRBJ2-5
v_gene: TRBV19
CDR3aa: CATVEAGIGETQYF

j_gene: TRBJ1-2
v_gene: TRBV6-6
CDR3aa: CASSRDRGTPPDYGYTF

j_gene: TRBJ1-1
v_gene: TRBV6-1
CDR3aa: CASSEVEALATEAFF

j_gene: TRBJ2-3
v_gene: TRBV5-6
CDR3aa: CASSSGWGVRDTQYF

j_gene: TRBJ2-1
v_gene: TRBV4-2
CDR3aa: CASSQDLALSGRANEQFF

j_gene: TRBJ1-4
v_gene: TRBV23-1
CDR3aa: CASSQSNSYNEKLFF

j_gene: TRBJ1-1
v_gene: TRBV28
CDR3aa: CASSRPLSSEAFF

j_gene: TRBJ2-3
v_gene: TRBV3-1/TRBV3-2
CDR3aa: CASSPGQGRADTQYF

j_gene: TRBJ1-1
v_gene: TRBV3-1/TRBV3-2
CDR3aa: CASSQGYTEAFF

j_gene: TRBJ1-5
v_gene: TRBV28
CDR3aa: CASSPGQGLYSNQPQHF

j_gene: TRBJ2-1
v_gene: TRBV7-8
CDR3aa: CASSLLPGTSGIAARFF

j_gene: TRBJ2-7
v_gene: TRBV7-2
CDR3aa: CASSLGGTTSYEQYF

j_gene: TRBJ2-1
v_gene: TRBV5-1
CDR3aa: CASSPRTSGTWNEQFF

j_gene: TRBJ1-5
v_gene: TRBV5-1
CDR3aa: CASSLTGDRQPQHF

j_gene: TRBJ2-3
v_gene: TRBV3-1/TRBV3-2
CDR3aa: CASSLGLVTDTQYF

j_gene: TRBJ2-1
v_gene: TRBV5-1
CDR3aa: CASSLLMTGAYNEQFF

j_gene: TRBJ1-2
v_gene: TRBV5-5
CDR3aa: CASSSQIQGARGYTF

j_gene: TRBJ2-1
v_gene: TRBV10-3
CDR3aa: CAITGGTSGKMNEQFF

j_gene: TRBJ1-5
v_gene: TRBV7-8
CDR3aa: CASSPNPYRVQPQHF

j_gene: TRBJ2-1
v_gene: TRBV2
CDR3aa: CASTSGLLTDNEQFF

j_gene: TRBJ1-5
v_gene: TRBV15
CDR3aa: CATSNRGGHQPQHF

j_gene: TRBJ2-5
v_gene: TRBV15
CDR3aa: CATSREGQGPETQYF

j_gene: TRBJ2-7
v_gene: TRBV3-1/TRBV3-2
CDR3aa: CASSQGTGGSWEQYF

j_gene: TRBJ2-7
v_gene: TRBV28
CDR3aa: CASRLQGAREQYF

j_gene: TRBJ1-6
v_gene: TRBV11-2
CDR3aa: CASSRTGGEYSPLHF

j_gene: TRBJ2-5
v_gene: TRBV4-3
CDR3aa: CASSQARGQETQYF

j_gene: TRBJ2-5
v_gene: TRBV3-1/TRBV3-2
CDR3aa: CASSQSLQGVETQYF

j_gene: TRBJ2-1
v_gene: TRBV11-2
CDR3aa: CASSLDRVVDEQFF